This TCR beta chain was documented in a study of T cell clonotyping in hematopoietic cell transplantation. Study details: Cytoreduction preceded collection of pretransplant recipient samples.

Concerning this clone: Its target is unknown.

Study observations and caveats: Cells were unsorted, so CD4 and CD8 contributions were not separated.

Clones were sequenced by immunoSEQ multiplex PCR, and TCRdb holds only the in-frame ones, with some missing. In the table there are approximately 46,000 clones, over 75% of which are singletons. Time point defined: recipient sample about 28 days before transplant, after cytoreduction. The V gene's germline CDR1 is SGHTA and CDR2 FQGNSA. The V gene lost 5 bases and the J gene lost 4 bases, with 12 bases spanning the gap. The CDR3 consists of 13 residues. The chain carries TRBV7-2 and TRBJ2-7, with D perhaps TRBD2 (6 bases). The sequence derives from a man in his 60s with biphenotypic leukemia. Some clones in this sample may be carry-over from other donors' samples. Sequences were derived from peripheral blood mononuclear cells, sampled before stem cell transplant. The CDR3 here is CASSPGLPYEQYF. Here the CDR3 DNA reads TGTGCCAGCAGCCCCGGACTACCTTACGAGCAGTACTTC.